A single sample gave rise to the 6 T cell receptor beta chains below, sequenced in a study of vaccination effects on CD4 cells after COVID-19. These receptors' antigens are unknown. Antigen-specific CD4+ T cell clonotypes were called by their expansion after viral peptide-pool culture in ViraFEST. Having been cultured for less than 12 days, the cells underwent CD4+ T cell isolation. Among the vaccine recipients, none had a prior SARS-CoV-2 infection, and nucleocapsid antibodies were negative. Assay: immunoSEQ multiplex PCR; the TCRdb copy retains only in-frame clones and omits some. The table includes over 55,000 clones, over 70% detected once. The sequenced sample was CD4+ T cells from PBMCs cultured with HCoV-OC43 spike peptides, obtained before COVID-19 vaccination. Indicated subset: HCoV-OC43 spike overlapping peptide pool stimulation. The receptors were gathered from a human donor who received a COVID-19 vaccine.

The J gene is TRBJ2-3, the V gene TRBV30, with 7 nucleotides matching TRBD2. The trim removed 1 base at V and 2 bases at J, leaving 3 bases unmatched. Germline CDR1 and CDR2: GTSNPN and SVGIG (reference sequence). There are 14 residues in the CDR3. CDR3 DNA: TGTGCCTGGAGTGGGGGGGGGATCACAGATACGCAGTATTTT. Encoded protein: CAWSGGGITDTQYF.

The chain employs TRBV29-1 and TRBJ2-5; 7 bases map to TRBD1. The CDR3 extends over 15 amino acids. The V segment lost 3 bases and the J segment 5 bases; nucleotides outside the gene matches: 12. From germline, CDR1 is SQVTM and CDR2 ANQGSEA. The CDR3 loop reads CSVDGLLTGKETQYF. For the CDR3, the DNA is TGCAGCGTTGATGGGTTACTGACAGGGAAGGAGACCCAGTACTTC. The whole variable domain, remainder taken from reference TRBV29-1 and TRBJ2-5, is SAVISQKPSRDICQRGTSLTIQCQVDSQVTMMFWYRQQPGQSLTLIATANQGSEATYESGFVIDKFPISRPNLTFSTLTVSNMSPEDSSIYLCSVDGLLTGKETQYFGPGTRLLVL.

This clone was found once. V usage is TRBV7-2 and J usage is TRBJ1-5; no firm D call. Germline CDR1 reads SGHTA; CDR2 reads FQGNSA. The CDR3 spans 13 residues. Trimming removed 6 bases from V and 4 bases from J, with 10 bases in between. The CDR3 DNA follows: TGTGCCAGCAGTTACCAAGGGAATCAGCCCCAGCATTTT. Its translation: CASSYQGNQPQHF.

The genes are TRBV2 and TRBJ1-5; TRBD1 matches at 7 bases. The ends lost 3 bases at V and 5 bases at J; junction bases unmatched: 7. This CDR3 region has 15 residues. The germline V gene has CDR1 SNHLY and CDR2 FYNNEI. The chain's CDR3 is CASSDETGPDQPQHF. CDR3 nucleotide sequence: TGTGCCAGCAGTGACGAGACAGGGCCGGATCAGCCCCAGCATTTT.

The CDR3 spells CASRLRTSGGAGQYV. The CDR3, as DNA: TGTGCCAGCAGGCTACGAACTAGCGGGGGCGCAGGGCAGTACGTC. The chain joins TRBV7-9 to TRBJ2-7; 11 positions match TRBD2. The length of the CDR3 is 15 residues. The V gene end was trimmed by 6 bases and the J gene end by 9 bases; junction bases not matched to a gene: 13. Per germline, CDR1 SEHNR and CDR2 FQNEAQ (reference sequence).

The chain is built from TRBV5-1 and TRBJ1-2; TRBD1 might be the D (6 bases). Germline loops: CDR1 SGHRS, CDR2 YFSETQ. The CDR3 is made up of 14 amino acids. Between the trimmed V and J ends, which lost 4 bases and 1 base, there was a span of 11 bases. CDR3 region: CASSREGVNYGYTF. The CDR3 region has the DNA TGCGCCAGCAGCCGGGAGGGGGTTAACTATGGCTACACCTTC.